This T cell receptor (beta chain) emerged from a study of cytotoxic CD8 clonotypes in ibrutinib-treated CLL. The CDR3 has 16 amino acids. The germline CDR1 and CDR2 sequences are SGHVS and FQNEAQ. The ends lost 3 bases at V and 2 bases at J; junction bases unmatched: 4. This clone was recorded many times. Produced via immunoSEQ multiplex PCR; TCRdb's table is partial and in-frame only. Among some 200,000 clones listed, about four fifths were seen once. The receptor's source is a human donor with chronic lymphocytic leukemia. Sequencing used PBMCs, obtained after 12 months of ibrutinib treatment. The gene calls are TRBV7-8 and TRBJ2-1, with 10 bases matching TRBD2. The CDR3 here is CASSLDLAGAYNEQFF. The CDR3 DNA follows: TGTGCCAGCAGCTTGGACCTAGCGGGAGCCTACAATGAGCAGTTCTTC. Variable domain in full (rest from reference TRBV7-8 and TRBJ2-1): GAGVSQSPRYKVAKRGQDVALRCDPISGHVSLFWYQQALGQGPEFLTYFQNEAQLDKSGLPSDRFFAERPEGSVSTLKIQRTQQEDSAVYLCASSLDLAGAYNEQFFGPGTRLTVL.